The present T cell receptor beta chain was sequenced within a study of regulatory T cells in long-lasting Graves disease. Study-wide results and caveats: Sharing of public clonotypes was greater in persistent patients (roughly 2,600) than in new patients (around 880). Only peripheral blood was studied, not thyroid tissue.

This clonotype was picked up many times. Its specificity is not known. Time point defined: newly diagnosed GD, antithyroid drugs for less than 3 months. Researchers made the TCR library from RNA that was extracted from PBMCs. Construction of the TCR beta libraries employed iRepertoire HTBI primers in conjunction with Arm-PCR of CDR3 regions. TCRdb fed the multiplex PCR reads into MiXCR, producing one record per CDR3 protein. This table has approximately 470,000 distinct CDR3 sequences, 15% to 20% appearing once. J was trimmed by 3 bases and V by 4 bases; bases with no gene match: 7. In germline, CDR1 is SGHRS, CDR2 YFSETQ. This CDR3 is built from 14 residues. These data are also associated with another study on T cells in Graves' hyperthyroidism and ophthalmopathy. That publication notes: Also found in blood were most expanded thyroid clonotypes above 0.001.

The gene calls are TRBV5-1 and TRBJ2-7; 7 bases agree with TRBD2. The receptor's source is a man in his forties with Graves disease. The sample consisted of peripheral blood mononuclear cells (PBMCs), taken at new diagnosis, from a patient treated with antithyroid drugs. In DNA form, the CDR3 reads TGCGCCAGCAGCACGACACCGGGGGGCTACGAGCAGTACTTC. It codes for CASSTTPGGYEQYF.